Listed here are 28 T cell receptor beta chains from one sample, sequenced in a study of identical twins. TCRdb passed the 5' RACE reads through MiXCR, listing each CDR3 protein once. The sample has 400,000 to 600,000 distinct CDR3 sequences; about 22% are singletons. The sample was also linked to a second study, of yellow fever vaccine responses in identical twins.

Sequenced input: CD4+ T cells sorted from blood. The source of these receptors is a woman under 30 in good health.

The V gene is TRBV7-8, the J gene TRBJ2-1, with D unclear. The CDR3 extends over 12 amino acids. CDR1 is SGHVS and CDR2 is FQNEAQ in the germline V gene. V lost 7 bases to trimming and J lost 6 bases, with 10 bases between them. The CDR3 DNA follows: TGTGCCAGCACCCCCTTGGGCAATGAGCAGTTCTTC. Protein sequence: CASTPLGNEQFF. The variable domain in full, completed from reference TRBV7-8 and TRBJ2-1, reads GAGVSQSPRYKVAKRGQDVALRCDPISGHVSLFWYQQALGQGPEFLTYFQNEAQLDKSGLPSDRFFAERPEGSVSTLKIQRTQQEDSAVYLCASTPLGNEQFFGPGTRLTVL.

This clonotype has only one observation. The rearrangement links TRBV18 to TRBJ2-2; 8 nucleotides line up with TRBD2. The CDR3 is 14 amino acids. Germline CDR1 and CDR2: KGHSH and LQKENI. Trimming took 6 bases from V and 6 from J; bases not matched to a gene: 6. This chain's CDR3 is CASSTLAGPGELFF. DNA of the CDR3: TGTGCCAGCTCGACCTTAGCGGGGCCCGGGGAGCTGTTTTTT.

As DNA, the CDR3 is TGCAGTGCTAGACAAGAGAACTACAATGAGCAGTTCTTC. Amino acids: CSARQENYNEQFF. The rearrangement links TRBV20-1 to TRBJ2-1; D not certain. Germline V lookup: CDR1 DFQATT, CDR2 SNEGSKA (reference sequence). CDR3 size: 13 residues. The V end was cut by 2 bases, the J end by 3 bases, with 8 bases between.

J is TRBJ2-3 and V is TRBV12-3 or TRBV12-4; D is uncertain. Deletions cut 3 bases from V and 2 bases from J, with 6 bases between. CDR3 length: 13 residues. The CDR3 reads CASSFPATDTQYF. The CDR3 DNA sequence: TGTGCCAGCAGTTTTCCGGCCACAGATACGCAGTATTTT.

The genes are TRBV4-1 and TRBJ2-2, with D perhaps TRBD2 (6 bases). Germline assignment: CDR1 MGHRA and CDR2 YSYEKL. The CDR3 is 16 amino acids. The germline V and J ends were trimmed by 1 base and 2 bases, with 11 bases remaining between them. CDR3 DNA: TGCGCCAGCAGCCAAGTAGGGAGGAAAAACACCGGGGAGCTGTTTTTT. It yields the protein CASSQVGRKNTGELFF.

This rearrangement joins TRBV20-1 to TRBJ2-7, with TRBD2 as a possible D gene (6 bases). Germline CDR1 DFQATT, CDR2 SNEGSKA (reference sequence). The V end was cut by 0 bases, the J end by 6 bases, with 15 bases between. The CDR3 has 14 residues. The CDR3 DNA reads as TGCAGTGCTAGAGATGGGGGATGGGGAGGCGAGCAGTACTTC. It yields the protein CSARDGGWGGEQYF.

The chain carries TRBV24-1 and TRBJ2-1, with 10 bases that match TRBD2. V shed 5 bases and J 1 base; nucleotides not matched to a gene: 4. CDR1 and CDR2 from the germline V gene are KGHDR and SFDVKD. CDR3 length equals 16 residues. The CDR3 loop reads CATSVSSGSSYNEQFF. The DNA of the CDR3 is TGTGCCACCAGTGTCTCTAGCGGGAGTTCCTACAATGAGCAGTTCTTC.

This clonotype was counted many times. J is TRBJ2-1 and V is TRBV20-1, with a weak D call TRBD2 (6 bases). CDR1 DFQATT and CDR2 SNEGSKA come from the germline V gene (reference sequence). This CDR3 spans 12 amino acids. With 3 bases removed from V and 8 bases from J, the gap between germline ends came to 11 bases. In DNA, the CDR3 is TGCAGTGCTAGCCGGGAGAGGGATGAGCAGTTCTTC. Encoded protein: CSASRERDEQFF.

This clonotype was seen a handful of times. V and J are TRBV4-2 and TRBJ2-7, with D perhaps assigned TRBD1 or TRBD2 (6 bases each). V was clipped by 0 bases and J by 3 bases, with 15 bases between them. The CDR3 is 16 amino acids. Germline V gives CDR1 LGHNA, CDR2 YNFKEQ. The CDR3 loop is CASSQDRGAHYYEQYV. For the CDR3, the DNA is TGTGCCAGCAGCCAAGATAGGGGGGCCCACTACTACGAGCAGTACGTC.

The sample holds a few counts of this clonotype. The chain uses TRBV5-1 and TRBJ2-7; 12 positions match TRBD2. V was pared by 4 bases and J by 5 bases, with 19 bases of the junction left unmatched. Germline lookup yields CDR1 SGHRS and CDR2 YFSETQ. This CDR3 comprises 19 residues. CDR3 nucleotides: TGCGCCAGCAGCAAAGTCGGGCTAGCGGGAGGGCCGAGTTCTCACGAGCAGTACTTC. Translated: CASSKVGLAGGPSSHEQYF.

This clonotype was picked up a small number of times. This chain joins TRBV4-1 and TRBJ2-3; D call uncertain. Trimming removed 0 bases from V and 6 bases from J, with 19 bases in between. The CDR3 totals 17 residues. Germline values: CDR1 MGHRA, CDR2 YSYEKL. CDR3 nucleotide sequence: TGCGCCAGCAGCCAAGAAAGAAAGAACAGTGGATCTGATACGCAGTATTTT. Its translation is CASSQERKNSGSDTQYF.

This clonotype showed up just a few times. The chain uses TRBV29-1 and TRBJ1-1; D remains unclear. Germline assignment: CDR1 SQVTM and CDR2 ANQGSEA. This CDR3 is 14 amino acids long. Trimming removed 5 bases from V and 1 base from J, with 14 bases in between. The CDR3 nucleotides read TGCAGCGTTTCGGTGGTTTCCGGGAACACTGAAGCTTTCTTT. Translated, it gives CSVSVVSGNTEAFF.

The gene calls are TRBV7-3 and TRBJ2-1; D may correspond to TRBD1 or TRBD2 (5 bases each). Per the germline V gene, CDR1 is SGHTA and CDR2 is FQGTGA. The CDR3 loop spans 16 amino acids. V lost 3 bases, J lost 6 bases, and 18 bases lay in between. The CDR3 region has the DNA TGTGCCAGCAGCTTTGCCTCCGGGACGATACGCAATGAGCAGTTCTTC. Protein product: CASSFASGTIRNEQFF.

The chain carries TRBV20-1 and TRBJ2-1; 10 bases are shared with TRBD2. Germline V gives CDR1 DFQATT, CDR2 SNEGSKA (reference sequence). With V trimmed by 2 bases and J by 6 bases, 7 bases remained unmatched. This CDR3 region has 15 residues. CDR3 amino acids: CSARSPSGSSNEQFF. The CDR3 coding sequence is TGCAGTGCTAGATCTCCTAGCGGGAGTAGCAATGAGCAGTTCTTC.

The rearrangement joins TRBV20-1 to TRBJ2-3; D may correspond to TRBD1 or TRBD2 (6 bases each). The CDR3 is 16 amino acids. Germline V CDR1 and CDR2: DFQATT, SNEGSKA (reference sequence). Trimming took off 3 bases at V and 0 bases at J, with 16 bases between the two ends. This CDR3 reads CSARSGGPTSTDTQYF. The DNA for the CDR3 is TGCAGTGCTAGGAGTGGGGGGCCGACTAGCACAGATACGCAGTATTTT.

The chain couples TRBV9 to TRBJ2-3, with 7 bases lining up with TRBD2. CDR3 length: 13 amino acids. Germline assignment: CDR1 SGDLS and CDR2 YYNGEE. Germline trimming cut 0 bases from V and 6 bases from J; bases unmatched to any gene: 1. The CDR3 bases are TGTGCCAGCAGCGTAGGGACTAGGGATACGCAGTATTTT. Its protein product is CASSVGTRDTQYF.

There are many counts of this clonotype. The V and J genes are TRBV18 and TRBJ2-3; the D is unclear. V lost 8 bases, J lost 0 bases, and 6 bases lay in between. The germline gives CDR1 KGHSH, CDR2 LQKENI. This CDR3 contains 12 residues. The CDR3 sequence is CASSPSTDTQYF. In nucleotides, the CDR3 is TGTGCCAGCAGCCCTAGCACAGATACGCAGTATTTT. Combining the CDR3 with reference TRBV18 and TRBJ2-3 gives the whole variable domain NAGVMQNPRHLVRRRGQEARLRCSPMKGHSHVYWYRQLPEEGLKFMVYLQKENIIDESGMPKERFSAEFPKEGPSILRIQQVVRGDSAAYFCASSPSTDTQYFGPGTRLTVL.

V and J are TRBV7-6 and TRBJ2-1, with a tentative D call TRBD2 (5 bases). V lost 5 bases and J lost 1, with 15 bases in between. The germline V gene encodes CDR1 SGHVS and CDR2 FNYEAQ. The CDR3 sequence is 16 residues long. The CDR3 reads CASSPLGARSYNEQFF. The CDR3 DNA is TGTGCCAGCAGCCCTCTGGGAGCGCGTTCCTACAATGAGCAGTTCTTC.

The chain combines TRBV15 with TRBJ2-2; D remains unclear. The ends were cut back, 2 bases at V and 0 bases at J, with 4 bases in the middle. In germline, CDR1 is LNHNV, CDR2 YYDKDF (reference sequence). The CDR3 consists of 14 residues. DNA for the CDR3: TGTGCCACCAGCAGACAGTCGAACACCGGGGAGCTGTTTTTT. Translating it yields CATSRQSNTGELFF.

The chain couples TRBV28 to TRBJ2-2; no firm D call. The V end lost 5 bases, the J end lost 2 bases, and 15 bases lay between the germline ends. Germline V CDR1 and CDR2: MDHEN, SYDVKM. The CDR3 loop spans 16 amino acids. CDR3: CASSPTPWTNTGELFF. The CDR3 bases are TGTGCCAGCAGTCCCACCCCCTGGACCAACACCGGGGAGCTGTTTTTT.

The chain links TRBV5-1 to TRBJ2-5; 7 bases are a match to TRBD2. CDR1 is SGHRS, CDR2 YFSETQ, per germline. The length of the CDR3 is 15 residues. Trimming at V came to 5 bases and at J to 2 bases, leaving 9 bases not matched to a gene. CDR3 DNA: TGCGCCAGCAGAAATTCCGGGACTATACAAGAGACCCAGTACTTC. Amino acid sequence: CASRNSGTIQETQYF. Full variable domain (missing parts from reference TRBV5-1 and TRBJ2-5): KAGVTQTPRYLIKTRGQQVTLSCSPISGHRSVSWYQQTPGQGLQFLFEYFSETQRNKGNFPGRFSGRQFSNSRSEMNVSTLELGDSALYLCASRNSGTIQETQYFGPGTRLLVL.

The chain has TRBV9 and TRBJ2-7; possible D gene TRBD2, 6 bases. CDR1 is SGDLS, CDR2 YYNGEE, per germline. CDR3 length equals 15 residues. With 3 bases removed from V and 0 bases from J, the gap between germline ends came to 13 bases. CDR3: CASSEEGTLSYEQYF. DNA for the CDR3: TGTGCCAGCAGCGAGGAGGGAACCCTCTCCTACGAGCAGTACTTC.

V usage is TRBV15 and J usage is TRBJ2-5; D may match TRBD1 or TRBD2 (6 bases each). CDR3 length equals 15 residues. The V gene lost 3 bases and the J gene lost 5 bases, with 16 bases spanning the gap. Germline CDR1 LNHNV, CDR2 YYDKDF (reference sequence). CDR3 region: CATSSGPQGRETQYF. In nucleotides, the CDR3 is TGTGCCACCAGCAGCGGCCCTCAGGGGAGGGAGACCCAGTACTTC.

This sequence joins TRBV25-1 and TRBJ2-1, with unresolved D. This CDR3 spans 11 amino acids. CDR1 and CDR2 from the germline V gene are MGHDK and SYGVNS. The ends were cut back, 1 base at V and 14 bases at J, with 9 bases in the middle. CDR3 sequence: CASSESWKKFF. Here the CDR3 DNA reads TGTGCCAGCAGTGAATCTTGGAAGAAGTTCTTC.

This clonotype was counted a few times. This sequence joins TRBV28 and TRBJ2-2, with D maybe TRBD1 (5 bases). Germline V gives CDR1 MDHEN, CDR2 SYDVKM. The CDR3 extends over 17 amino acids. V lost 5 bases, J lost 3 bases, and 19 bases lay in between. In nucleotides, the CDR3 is TGTGCCAGCAGTCCGGTCGTTGGGGCCGGGCACACCGGGGAGCTGTTTTTT. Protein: CASSPVVGAGHTGELFF.

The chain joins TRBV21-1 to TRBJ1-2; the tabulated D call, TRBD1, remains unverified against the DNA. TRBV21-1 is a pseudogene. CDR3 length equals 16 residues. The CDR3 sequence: CASSEMSGQGLDGYTF. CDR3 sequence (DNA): TGTGCCAGCAGCGAAATGTCGGGACAGGGGTTAGATGGCTACACCTTC.

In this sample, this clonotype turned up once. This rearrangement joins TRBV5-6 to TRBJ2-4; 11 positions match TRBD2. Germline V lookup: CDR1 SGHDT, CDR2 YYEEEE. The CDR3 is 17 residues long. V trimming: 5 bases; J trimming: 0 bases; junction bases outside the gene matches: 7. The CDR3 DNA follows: TGTGCCAGCAGTAACGGACTAGCGGGTTTAGCCAAAAACATTCAGTACTTC. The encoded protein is CASSNGLAGLAKNIQYF.

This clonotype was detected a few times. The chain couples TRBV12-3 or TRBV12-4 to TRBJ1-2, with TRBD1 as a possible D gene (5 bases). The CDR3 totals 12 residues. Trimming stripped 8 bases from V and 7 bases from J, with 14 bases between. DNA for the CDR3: TGTGCCAGCGGCGGGGCGAAGTTTGGCTACACCTTC. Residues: CASGGAKFGYTF.